This TCR beta chain was observed in a study of T cells in narcolepsy. Study background: Enrolled donors included narcolepsy type 1 or type 2 patients and healthy controls.

Using immunoSEQ multiplex PCR, the repertoire was profiled, and TCRdb retains in-frame clones only, with some absent. The sample has more than 20,000 clones; roughly 86% are singletons. This sequence was found in a human donor in good health. Sequencing was performed on memory (CD45RA-) CD4+ T cells from blood.

This CDR3 is CASSPGPQGASVVNTGELFF. The CDR3 DNA sequence: TGTGCCAGCAGCCCAGGCCCTCAGGGGGCCAGCGTCGTAAACACCGGGGAGCTGTTTTTT. The chain carries TRBV11-3 and TRBJ2-2; 8 bases fit TRBD1. The CDR3 is 20 amino acids. V was clipped by 5 bases and J by 2 bases; unmatched bases: 19. Germline CDR1 SGHNT, CDR2 YENEEA. The variable domain in full, with the rest retrieved from reference TRBV11-3 and TRBJ2-2, is EAGVVQSPRYKIIEKKQPVAFWCNPISGHNTLYWYLQNLGQGPELLIRYENEEAVDDSQLPKDRFSAERLKGVDSTLKIQPAELGDSAVYLCASSPGPQGASVVNTGELFFGEGSRLTVL.